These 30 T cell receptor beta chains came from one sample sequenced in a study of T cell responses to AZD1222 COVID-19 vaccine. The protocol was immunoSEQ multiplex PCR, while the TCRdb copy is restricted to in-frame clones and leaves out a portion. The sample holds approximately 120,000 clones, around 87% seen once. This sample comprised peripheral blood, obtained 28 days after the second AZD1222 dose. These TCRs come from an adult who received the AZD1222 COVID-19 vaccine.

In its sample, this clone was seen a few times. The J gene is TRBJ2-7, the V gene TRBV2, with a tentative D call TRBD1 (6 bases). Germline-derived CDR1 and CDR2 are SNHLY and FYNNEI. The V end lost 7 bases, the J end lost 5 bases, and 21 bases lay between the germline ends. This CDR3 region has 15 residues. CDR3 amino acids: CASIFTQGQEDEQYF. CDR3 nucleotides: TGTGCCAGCATCTTTACACAGGGTCAGGAAGACGAGCAGTACTTC.

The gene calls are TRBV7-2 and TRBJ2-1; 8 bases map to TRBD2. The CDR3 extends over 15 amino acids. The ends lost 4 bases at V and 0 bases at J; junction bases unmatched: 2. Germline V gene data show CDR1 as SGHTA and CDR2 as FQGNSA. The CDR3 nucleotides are TGTGCCAGCAGCTCACTAGCGGCCTCCTACAATGAGCAGTTCTTC. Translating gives CASSSLAASYNEQFF.

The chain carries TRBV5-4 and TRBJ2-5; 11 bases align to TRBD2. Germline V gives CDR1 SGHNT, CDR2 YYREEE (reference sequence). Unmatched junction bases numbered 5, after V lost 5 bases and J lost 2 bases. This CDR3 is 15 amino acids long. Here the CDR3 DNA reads TGTGCCAGCAGAACTCGGACTAGCGGGCAAGAGACCCAGTACTTC. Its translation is CASRTRTSGQETQYF. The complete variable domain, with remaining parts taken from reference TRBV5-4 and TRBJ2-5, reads ETGVTQSPTHLIKTRGQQVTLRCSSQSGHNTVSWYQQALGQGPQFIFQYYREEENGRGNFPPRFSGLQFPNYSSELNVNALELDDSALYLCASRTRTSGQETQYFGPGTRLLVL.

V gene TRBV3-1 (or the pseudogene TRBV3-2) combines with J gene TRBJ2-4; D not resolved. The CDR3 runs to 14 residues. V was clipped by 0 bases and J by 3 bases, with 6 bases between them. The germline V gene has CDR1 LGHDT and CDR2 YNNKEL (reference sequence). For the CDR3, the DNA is TGTGCCAGCAGCCAAGATAGTATCAAAAACATTCAGTACTTC. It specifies CASSQDSIKNIQYF.

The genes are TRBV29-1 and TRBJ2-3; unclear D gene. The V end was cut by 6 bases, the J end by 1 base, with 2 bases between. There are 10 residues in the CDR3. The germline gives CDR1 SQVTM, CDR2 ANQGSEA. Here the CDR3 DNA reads TGCAGCGTGGGCACAGATACGCAGTATTTT. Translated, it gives CSVGTDTQYF.

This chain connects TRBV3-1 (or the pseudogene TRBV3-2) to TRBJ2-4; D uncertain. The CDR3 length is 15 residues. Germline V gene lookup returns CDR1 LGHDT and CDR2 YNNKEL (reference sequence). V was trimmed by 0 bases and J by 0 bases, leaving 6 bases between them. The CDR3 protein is CASSQDQIAKNIQYF. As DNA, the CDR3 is TGTGCCAGCAGCCAAGATCAGATAGCCAAAAACATTCAGTACTTC.

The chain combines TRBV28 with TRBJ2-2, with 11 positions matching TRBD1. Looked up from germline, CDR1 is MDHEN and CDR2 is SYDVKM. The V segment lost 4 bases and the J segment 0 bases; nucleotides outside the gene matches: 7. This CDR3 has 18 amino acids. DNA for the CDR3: TGTGCCAGCAGTTACCCCCCGGGACAGGGGGCGAACACCGGGGAGCTGTTTTTT. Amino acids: CASSYPPGQGANTGELFF.

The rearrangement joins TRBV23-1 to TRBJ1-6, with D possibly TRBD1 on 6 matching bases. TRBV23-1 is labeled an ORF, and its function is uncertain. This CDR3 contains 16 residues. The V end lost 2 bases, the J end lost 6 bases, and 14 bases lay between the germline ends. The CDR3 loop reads CASSQTGDRTNSPLHF. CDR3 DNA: TGCGCCAGCAGTCAAACGGGCGACAGGACTAATTCACCCCTCCACTTT.

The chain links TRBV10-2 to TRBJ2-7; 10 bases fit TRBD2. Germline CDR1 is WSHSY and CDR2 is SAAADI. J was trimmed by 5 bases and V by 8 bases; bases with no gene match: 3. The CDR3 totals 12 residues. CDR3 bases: TGCGCCAGCTTAGCGGGGGGTGACGAGCAGTACTTC. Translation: CASLAGGDEQYF.

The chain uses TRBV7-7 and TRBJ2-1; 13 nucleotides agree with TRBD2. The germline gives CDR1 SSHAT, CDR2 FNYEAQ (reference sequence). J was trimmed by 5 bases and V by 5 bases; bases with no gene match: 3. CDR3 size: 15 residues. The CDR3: CASSPGTSGNNEQFF. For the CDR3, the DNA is TGTGCCAGCAGCCCTGGGACTAGCGGGAACAATGAGCAGTTCTTC. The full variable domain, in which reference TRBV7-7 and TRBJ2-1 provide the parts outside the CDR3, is GAGVSQSPRYKVTKRGQDVTLRCDPISSHATLYWYQQALGQGPEFLTYFNYEAQPDKSGLPSDRFSAERPEGSISTLTIQRTEQRDSAMYRCASSPGTSGNNEQFFGPGTRLTVL.

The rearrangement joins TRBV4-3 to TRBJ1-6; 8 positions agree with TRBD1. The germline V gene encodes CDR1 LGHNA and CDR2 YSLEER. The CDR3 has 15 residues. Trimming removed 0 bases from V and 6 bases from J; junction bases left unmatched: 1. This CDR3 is CASSQDDRGNSPLHF. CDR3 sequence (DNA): TGCGCCAGCAGCCAAGATGACAGGGGTAATTCACCCCTCCACTTT.

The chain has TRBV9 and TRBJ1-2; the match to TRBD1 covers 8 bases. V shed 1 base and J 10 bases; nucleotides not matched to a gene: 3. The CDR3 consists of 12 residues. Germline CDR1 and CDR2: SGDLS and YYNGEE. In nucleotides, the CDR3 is TGTGCCAGCAGCGTAACGGGACAGGACTACACCTTC. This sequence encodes CASSVTGQDYTF.

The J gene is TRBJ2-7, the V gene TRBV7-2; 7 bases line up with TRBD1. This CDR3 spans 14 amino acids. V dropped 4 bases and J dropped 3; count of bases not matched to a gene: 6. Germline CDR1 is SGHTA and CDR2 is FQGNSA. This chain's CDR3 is CASSSRQGDYEQYF. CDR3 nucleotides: TGTGCCAGCAGCTCCCGACAGGGCGACTACGAGCAGTACTTC. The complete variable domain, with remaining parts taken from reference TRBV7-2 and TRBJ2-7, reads GAGVSQSPSNKVTEKGKDVELRCDPISGHTALYWYRQSLGQGLEFLIYFQGNSAPDKSGLPSDRFSAERTGGSVSTLTIQRTQQEDSAVYLCASSSRQGDYEQYFGPGTRLTVT.

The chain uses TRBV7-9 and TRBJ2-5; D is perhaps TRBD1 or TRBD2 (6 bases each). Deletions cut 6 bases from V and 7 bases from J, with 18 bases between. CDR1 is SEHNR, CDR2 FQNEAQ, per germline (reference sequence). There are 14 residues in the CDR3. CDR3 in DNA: TGTGCCAGCAGTCTAGAGGCCAAGGGGGGGACCCAGTACTTC. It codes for CASSLEAKGGTQYF.

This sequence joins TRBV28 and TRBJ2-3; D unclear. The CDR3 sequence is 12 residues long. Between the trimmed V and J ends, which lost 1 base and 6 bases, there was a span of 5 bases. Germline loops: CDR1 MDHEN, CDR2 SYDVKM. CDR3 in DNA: TGTGCCAGCAGTTTATACTCCGATACGCAGTATTTT. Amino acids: CASSLYSDTQYF.

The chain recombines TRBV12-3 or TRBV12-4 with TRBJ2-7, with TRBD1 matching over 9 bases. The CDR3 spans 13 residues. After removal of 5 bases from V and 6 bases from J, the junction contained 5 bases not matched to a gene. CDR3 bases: TGTGCCAGCAGTACAGGGGGCGCATCCGAGCAGTACTTC. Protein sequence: CASSTGGASEQYF.

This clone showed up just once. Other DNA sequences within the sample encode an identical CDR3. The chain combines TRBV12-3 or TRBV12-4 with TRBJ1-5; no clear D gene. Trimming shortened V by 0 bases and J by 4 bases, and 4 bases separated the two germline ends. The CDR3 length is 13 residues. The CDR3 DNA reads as TGTGCCAGCAGTTTAGCGGAAAATCAGCCCCAGCATTTT. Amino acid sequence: CASSLAENQPQHF.

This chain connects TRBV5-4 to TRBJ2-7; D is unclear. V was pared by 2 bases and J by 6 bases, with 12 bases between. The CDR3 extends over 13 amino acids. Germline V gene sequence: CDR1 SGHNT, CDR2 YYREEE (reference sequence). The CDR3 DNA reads TGTGCCAGCAGCTTAATCTCGAGGTCCGAGCAGTACTTC. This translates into CASSLISRSEQYF.

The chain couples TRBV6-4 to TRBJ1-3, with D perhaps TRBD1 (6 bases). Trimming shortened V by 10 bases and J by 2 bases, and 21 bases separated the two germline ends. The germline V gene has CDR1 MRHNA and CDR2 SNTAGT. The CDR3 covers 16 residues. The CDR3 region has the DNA TGTGCCACCGAAGACGGGGGCAGGGAGGCTGGAAACACCATATATTTT. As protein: CATEDGGREAGNTIYF.

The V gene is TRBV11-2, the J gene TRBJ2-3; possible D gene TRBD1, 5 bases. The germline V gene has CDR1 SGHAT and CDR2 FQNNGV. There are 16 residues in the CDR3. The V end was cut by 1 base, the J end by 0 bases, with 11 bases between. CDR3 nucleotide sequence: TGTGCCAGCAGCTTAGCGTGGGGCGGTAGCACAGATACGCAGTATTTT. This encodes CASSLAWGGSTDTQYF.

Written as DNA, the CDR3 is TGTGCCATTAAGGCGGGGACTAATGAAAAACTGTTTTTT. This codes for CAIKAGTNEKLFF. The chain recombines TRBV19 with TRBJ1-4; D unresolved. The germline V gene encodes CDR1 LNHDA and CDR2 SQIVND (reference sequence). V was pared by 10 bases and J by 2 bases, with 11 bases between. CDR3 size: 13 residues.

CDR3 DNA sequence: TGTGCCAGAGGACTAGCGCAAAGCACAGATACGCAGTATTTT. As protein: CARGLAQSTDTQYF. V and J are TRBV27 and TRBJ2-3, with 9 bases matching TRBD2. J lost 0 bases, V lost 9 bases, and 4 bases had no gene match. Germline-derived CDR1 and CDR2 are MNHEY and SMNVEV (reference sequence). The CDR3 is 14 amino acids.

The CDR3 here is CASNPHVDGSYEQYF. In nucleotides, the CDR3 is TGTGCCAGCAACCCCCATGTGGACGGCTCCTACGAGCAGTACTTC. The chain has TRBV6-5 and TRBJ2-7; D call uncertain. Between the trimmed V and J ends, which lost 7 bases and 0 bases, there was a span of 16 bases. CDR1 is MNHEY, CDR2 SVGAGI, per germline. The CDR3 runs to 15 residues.

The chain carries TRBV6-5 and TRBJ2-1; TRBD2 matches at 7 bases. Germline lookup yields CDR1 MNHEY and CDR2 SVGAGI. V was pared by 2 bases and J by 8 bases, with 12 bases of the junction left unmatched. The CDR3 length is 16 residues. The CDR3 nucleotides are TGTGCCAGCAGTTACGGGCTGGAGCGGGGTTTCGATGAGCAGTTCTTC. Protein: CASSYGLERGFDEQFF.

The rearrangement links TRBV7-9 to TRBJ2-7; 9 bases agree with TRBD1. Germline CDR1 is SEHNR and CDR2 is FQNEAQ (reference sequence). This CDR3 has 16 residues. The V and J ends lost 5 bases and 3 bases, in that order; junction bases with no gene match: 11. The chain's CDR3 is CASSLRRDRVSYEQYF. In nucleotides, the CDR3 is TGTGCCAGCAGCCTCAGGAGGGACAGGGTGAGCTACGAGCAGTACTTC.

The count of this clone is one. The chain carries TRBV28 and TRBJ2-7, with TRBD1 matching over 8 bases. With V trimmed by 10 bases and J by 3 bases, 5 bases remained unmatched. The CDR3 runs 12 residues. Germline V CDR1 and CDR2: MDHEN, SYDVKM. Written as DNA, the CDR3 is TGTGCCACCCGGACAGGGATCTACGAGCAGTACTTC. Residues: CATRTGIYEQYF.

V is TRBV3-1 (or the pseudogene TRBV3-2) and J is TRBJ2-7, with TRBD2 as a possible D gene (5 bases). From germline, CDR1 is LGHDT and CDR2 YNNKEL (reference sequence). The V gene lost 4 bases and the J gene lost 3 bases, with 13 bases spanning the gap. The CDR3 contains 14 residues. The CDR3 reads CASSPRARGYEQYF. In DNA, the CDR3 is TGTGCCAGCAGCCCAAGGGCCCGGGGCTACGAGCAGTACTTC.

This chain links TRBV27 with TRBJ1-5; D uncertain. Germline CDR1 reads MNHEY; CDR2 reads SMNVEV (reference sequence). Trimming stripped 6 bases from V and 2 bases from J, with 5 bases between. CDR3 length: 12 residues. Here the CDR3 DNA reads TGTGCCAGCAGAACTGGCAATCAGCCCCAGCATTTT. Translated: CASRTGNQPQHF.

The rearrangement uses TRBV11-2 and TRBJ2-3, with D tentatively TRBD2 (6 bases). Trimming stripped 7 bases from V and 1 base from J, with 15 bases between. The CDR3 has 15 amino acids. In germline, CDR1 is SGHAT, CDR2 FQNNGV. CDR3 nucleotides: TGTGCCAGCAACACGTGGGGGGAAGGCACAGATACGCAGTATTTT. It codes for CASNTWGEGTDTQYF.

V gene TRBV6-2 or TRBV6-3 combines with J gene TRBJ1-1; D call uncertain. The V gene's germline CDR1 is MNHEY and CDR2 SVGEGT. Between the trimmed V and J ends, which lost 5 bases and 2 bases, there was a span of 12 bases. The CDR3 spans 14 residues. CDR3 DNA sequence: TGTGCCAGCAGTAGACCGGGGATTAACACTGAAGCTTTCTTT. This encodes CASSRPGINTEAFF.